One sample yielded the 7 T cell receptor beta chains listed below, sequenced in a study of cytomegalovirus exposure and HLA in healthy donors. PCR was performed using 60 Vbeta and 13 Jbeta primers. Only in-frame clones appear in the TCRdb table, and some are missing; sequencing was by immunoSEQ multiplex PCR. Among some 90,000 clones, about 81% were seen once, and the ten largest hold under 4%. The specimen sequenced was PBMCs. These receptors came from a woman aged 40 to 50 in good health and CMV-seronegative.

The genes are TRBV5-1 and TRBJ2-1; 8 positions match TRBD2. The CDR3 covers 17 residues. V shed 2 bases, J shed 4 bases, and the junction held 11 bases outside the gene matches. In germline, CDR1 is SGHRS, CDR2 YFSETQ. The DNA of the CDR3 is TGCGCCAGCAGCTTCACCGGGACTAGTCCCCCGTACAATGAGCAGTTCTTC. It translates to CASSFTGTSPPYNEQFF.

The gene calls are TRBV5-6 and TRBJ2-1; 10 bases line up with TRBD2. This CDR3 has 15 residues. Unmatched junction bases numbered 6, after V lost 4 bases and J lost 5 bases. Germline V gene lookup returns CDR1 SGHDT and CDR2 YYEEEE. CDR3 sequence reads: CASSRYLAGDNEQFF. In DNA, the CDR3 is TGTGCCAGCAGCCGCTATCTAGCGGGAGACAATGAGCAGTTCTTC.

The chain has TRBV7-3 and TRBJ1-1; D not certain. Per the germline V gene, CDR1 is SGHTA and CDR2 is FQGTGA. This CDR3 is 13 amino acids long. V lost 5 bases and J lost 7, with 14 bases in between. The CDR3 spells CASSRRTGNEAFF. The CDR3 region has the DNA TGTGCCAGCAGCCGCCGTACGGGGAATGAAGCTTTCTTT.

This chain links TRBV10-1 with TRBJ2-1; TRBD2 matches at 11 bases. V lost 8 bases to trimming and J lost 0 bases; unmatched junction nucleotides: 12. The V gene's germline CDR1 is WNHNN and CDR2 SYGVQD (reference sequence). The CDR3 extends over 18 amino acids. In nucleotides, the CDR3 is TGCGCCAGCGGACCGGGACTAGCGGAACCCACCTCCTACAATGAGCAGTTCTTC. Translating gives CASGPGLAEPTSYNEQFF.

In this sample, this clone turned up once. This chain joins TRBV10-2 and TRBJ2-3; D is undetermined. Trimming stripped 6 bases from V and 0 bases from J, with 10 bases between. Germline CDR1 and CDR2: WSHSY and SAAADI. The CDR3 has 14 residues. CDR3 loop: CASRPAGSTDTQYF. The CDR3 nucleotides are TGCGCCAGCAGACCGGCAGGAAGCACAGATACGCAGTATTTT.

The rearrangement uses TRBV5-1 and TRBJ1-6; TRBD1 is a possible D gene (5 bases). The CDR3 is 15 residues long. Germline CDR1 SGHRS, CDR2 YFSETQ. V shed 0 bases and J shed 7 bases, with 11 bases lying between them. The CDR3 coding sequence is TGCGCCAGCAGCTTGGAGGGGCCCGGGAATTCACCCCTCCACTTT. Its translation is CASSLEGPGNSPLHF.

This chain joins TRBV7-9 and TRBJ1-1, with D unclear. The V and J ends lost 5 bases and 4 bases respectively, with 11 bases between them. Germline lookup yields CDR1 SEHNR and CDR2 FQNEAQ (reference sequence). This CDR3 comprises 13 residues. CDR3 coding DNA: TGTGCCAGCAGCCTTACAATGGCCACTGAAGCTTTCTTT. It specifies CASSLTMATEAFF.